These T cell receptor beta chains were read from a single sample in a study of somatic mutations in cytotoxic T cells in rheumatoid arthritis. Generated by immunoSEQ multiplex PCR, the TCRdb table keeps only in-frame clones and is missing some. The sample records tens of thousands of clones, over 75% being singletons. Material: CD8+ T cells sorted from blood. These receptors were collected from an adult with rheumatoid arthritis. The CDR3 runs from the conserved cysteine through the conserved F or W. The order of the fields is V gene, D gene, J gene, clone size, CDR3 protein, CDR3 DNA. A D gene is named only where the DNA matches it firmly. Clone size, where shown, is once, few, many, or a class for clones that have expanded.

V gene: TRBV27; D gene: NA; J gene: TRBJ2-1; clone size: NA; CDR3 protein: CASSPSGGSSYNEQFF; CDR3 DNA: TGTGCCAGCAGCCCCTCCGGGGGCAGCTCCTACAATGAGCAGTTCTTC
V gene: TRBV7-9; D gene: NA; J gene: TRBJ1-1; clone size: NA; CDR3 protein: CASSPIRGVGVNTEAFF; CDR3 DNA: TGTGCCAGCAGTCCCATTAGAGGGGTCGGGGTGAACACTGAAGCTTTCTTT
V gene: TRBV4-2; D gene: NA; J gene: TRBJ2-2; clone size: few; CDR3 protein: CASSRLGRNTGELFF; CDR3 DNA: TGTGCCAGCAGCCGGTTAGGCCGAAACACCGGGGAGCTGTTTTTT
V gene: TRBV18; D gene: NA; J gene: TRBJ2-7; clone size: NA; CDR3 protein: CASSPRDFYEQYF; CDR3 DNA: TGTGCCAGCTCACCCAGGGACTTCTACGAGCAGTACTTC
V gene: TRBV19; D gene: NA; J gene: TRBJ1-1; clone size: once; CDR3 protein: CASSFRRSLGTEAFF; CDR3 DNA: TGTGCCAGTAGTTTTCGCAGGAGCCTGGGGACTGAAGCTTTCTTT
V gene: TRBV9; D gene: NA; J gene: TRBJ2-2; clone size: NA; CDR3 protein: CASSADGRGTPSGELFF; CDR3 DNA: TGTGCCAGCAGCGCAGATGGTAGGGGGACTCCCTCAGGGGAGCTGTTTTTT
V gene: TRBV5-4; D gene: TRBD2; J gene: TRBJ2-3; clone size: NA; CDR3 protein: CASSLSIAGGTDTQYF; CDR3 DNA: TGTGCCAGCAGCTTGTCGATAGCGGGGGGTACAGATACGCAGTATTTT
V gene: TRBV6-4; D gene: NA; J gene: TRBJ2-1; clone size: NA; CDR3 protein: CASSDSNYNEQFF; CDR3 DNA: TGTGCCAGCAGTGACTCGAACTACAATGAGCAGTTCTTC
V gene: TRBV29-1; D gene: TRBD1; J gene: TRBJ2-6; clone size: NA; CDR3 protein: CSVPGGSGANVLTF; CDR3 DNA: TGCAGCGTCCCAGGGGGCAGTGGGGCCAACGTCCTGACTTTC
V gene: TRBV7-6; D gene: TRBD1; J gene: TRBJ1-2; clone size: once; CDR3 protein: CASSLSDRAPLGYTF; CDR3 DNA: TGTGCCAGCAGCTTATCCGACAGGGCCCCTCTTGGCTACACCTTC
V gene: TRBV27; D gene: NA; J gene: TRBJ2-2; clone size: NA; CDR3 protein: CASSLSPRQVPGELFF; CDR3 DNA: TGTGCCAGCAGTTTATCGCCACGACAGGTCCCCGGGGAGCTGTTTTTT
V gene: TRBV9; D gene: TRBD1; J gene: TRBJ2-3; clone size: NA; CDR3 protein: CASSEGQGADTQYF; CDR3 DNA: TGTGCCAGCAGTGAAGGACAGGGGGCAGATACGCAGTATTTT
V gene: TRBV7-6; D gene: TRBD1; J gene: TRBJ2-2; clone size: NA; CDR3 protein: CASSSRTGGTGELFF; CDR3 DNA: TGTGCCAGCAGCTCAAGGACAGGGGGAACCGGGGAGCTGTTTTTT
V gene: TRBV19; D gene: TRBD2; J gene: TRBJ2-1; clone size: NA; CDR3 protein: CASSIGGTSPSNFAYNEQFF; CDR3 DNA: TGTGCCAGTAGTATAGGAGGGACTAGCCCCTCCAATTTCGCTTACAATGAGCAGTTCTTC
V gene: TRBV27; D gene: NA; J gene: TRBJ1-1; clone size: NA; CDR3 protein: CASNPKGYYTEAFF; CDR3 DNA: TGTGCCAGCAACCCGAAGGGCTATTACACTGAAGCTTTCTTT
V gene: TRBV14; D gene: NA; J gene: TRBJ2-1; clone size: NA; CDR3 protein: CASSQGQGIHNEQFF; CDR3 DNA: TGTGCCAGCAGCCAAGGGCAGGGAATTCACAATGAGCAGTTCTTC
V gene: TRBV11-1; D gene: NA; J gene: TRBJ2-1; clone size: NA; CDR3 protein: CASSLEPGTEQFF; CDR3 DNA: TGTGCCAGCAGCTTAGAACCCGGTACTGAGCAGTTCTTC
V gene: TRBV15; D gene: TRBD1; J gene: TRBJ1-2; clone size: NA; CDR3 protein: CATSGGQATPNYGYTF; CDR3 DNA: TGTGCCACCAGCGGGGGACAGGCAACCCCTAACTATGGCTACACCTTC
V gene: TRBV2; D gene: NA; J gene: TRBJ1-3; clone size: NA; CDR3 protein: CARRIASSGNTIYF; CDR3 DNA: TGTGCCAGACGAATAGCCAGCTCTGGAAACACCATATATTTT
V gene: TRBV6-6; D gene: TRBD1; J gene: TRBJ2-1; clone size: NA; CDR3 protein: CASSKDRGVNDEQFF; CDR3 DNA: TGTGCCAGCAGCAAAGACAGGGGGGTGAACGATGAGCAGTTCTTC
V gene: TRBV2; D gene: TRBD1; J gene: TRBJ1-1; clone size: NA; CDR3 protein: CASRATGSNTEAFF; CDR3 DNA: TGTGCCAGCAGGGCGACAGGGTCTAACACTGAAGCTTTCTTT
V gene: TRBV5-6; D gene: TRBD1; J gene: TRBJ1-2; clone size: once; CDR3 protein: CASSLNRGNNYGYTF; CDR3 DNA: TGTGCCAGCAGCTTGAACAGGGGGAATAACTATGGCTACACCTTC
V gene: TRBV25-1; D gene: NA; J gene: TRBJ2-3; clone size: few; CDR3 protein: CASIGPTRTTDTQYF; CDR3 DNA: TGTGCCAGCATCGGCCCCACCCGTACCACAGATACGCAGTATTTT
V gene: TRBV7-9; D gene: NA; J gene: TRBJ2-2; clone size: NA; CDR3 protein: CASSSRLVVGELFF; CDR3 DNA: TGTGCCAGCAGCTCAAGACTAGTGGTCGGGGAGCTGTTTTTT